This T cell receptor (beta chain) was captured by sequencing in a study of lymphopenia after photon versus proton radiotherapy. Germline loops: CDR1 MNHEY, CDR2 SMNVEV (reference sequence). CDR3 size: 14 residues. V shed 2 bases and J shed 6 bases, with 12 bases lying between them. On this clone itself: The antigen is not known.

Study-wide results and caveats: Post-nadir diversity loss with photons came from oligoclonal expansion, particularly CD8+ Temra cells.

The repertoire was sequenced with immunoSEQ multiplex PCR; TCRdb's copy has only in-frame clones and lacks some. The repertoire holds 83,000 or so clones, with around 88% as singletons. The V and J genes are TRBV27 and TRBJ2-3, with TRBD1 as a possible D gene (6 bases). This clonotype was obtained from a man aged 60 to 69 with pancreatic cancer. This sample comprised peripheral blood, obtained from a patient treated with proton-based radiotherapy. The CDR3 region is CASSLDRWGDTQYF. The DNA for the CDR3 is TGTGCCAGCAGTTTAGACAGGTGGGGGGATACGCAGTATTTT.